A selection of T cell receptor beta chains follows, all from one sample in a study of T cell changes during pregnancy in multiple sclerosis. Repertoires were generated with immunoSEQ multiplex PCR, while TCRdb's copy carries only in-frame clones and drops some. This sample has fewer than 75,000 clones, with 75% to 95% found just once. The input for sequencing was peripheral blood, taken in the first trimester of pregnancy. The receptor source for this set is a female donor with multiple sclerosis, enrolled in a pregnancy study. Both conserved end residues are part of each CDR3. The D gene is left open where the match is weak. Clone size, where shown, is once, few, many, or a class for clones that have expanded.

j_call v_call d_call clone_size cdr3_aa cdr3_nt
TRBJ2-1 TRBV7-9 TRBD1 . CASSNQQGAVWANEQFF TGTGCCAGCAGCAATCAACAGGGGGCGGTTTGGGCCAATGAGCAGTTCTTC
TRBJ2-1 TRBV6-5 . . CASSYRGEQFF TGTGCCAGCAGTTACCGCGGTGAGCAGTTCTTC
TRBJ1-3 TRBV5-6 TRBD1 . CASSQTLDRVNTIYF TGTGCCAGCAGCCAGACACTTGACAGGGTAAACACCATATATTTT
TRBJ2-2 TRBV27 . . CASSLIQPLTGELFF TGTGCCAGCAGTTTAATACAGCCCCTGACCGGGGAGCTGTTTTTT
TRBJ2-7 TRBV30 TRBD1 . CAWSEGEQGIYEQYF TGTGCCTGGAGTGAGGGGGAACAGGGGATCTACGAGCAGTACTTC
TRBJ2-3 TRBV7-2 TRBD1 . CASSSRDRFTDTQYF TGTGCCAGCAGCTCCCGGGACAGGTTCACAGATACGCAGTATTTT
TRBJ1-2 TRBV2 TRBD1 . CASSGQGAGYGYTF TGTGCCAGCAGCGGACAGGGGGCAGGCTATGGCTACACCTTC
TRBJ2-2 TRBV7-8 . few CASSLTLGGGTGELFF TGTGCCAGCAGCTTGACCCTAGGGGGGGGCACCGGGGAGCTGTTTTTT
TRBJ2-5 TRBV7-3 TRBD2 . CASSLAGRAKETQYF TGTGCCAGCAGCTTAGCAGGGAGGGCAAAAGAGACCCAGTACTTC
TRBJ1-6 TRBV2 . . CASRRDMHSYNSPLHF TGTGCCAGCAGGAGGGACATGCACTCCTATAATTCACCCCTCCACTTT
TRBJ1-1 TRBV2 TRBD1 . CASNSRGRGTEAFF TGTGCCAGCAATTCCAGGGGGCGCGGGACTGAAGCTTTCTTT